Given below is one T cell receptor (beta chain) in context. The antigen remains undetermined. The CDR3 consists of 15 residues. The germline V gene encodes CDR1 MNHNS and CDR2 SASEGT. The J segment lost 4 bases and the V segment lost 2 bases, leaving 6 bases of the junction unmatched. The sample belongs to a study of T cell responses to AZD1222 COVID-19 vaccine. Produced via immunoSEQ multiplex PCR; TCRdb's table is partial and in-frame only. The table has around 150,000 clones, about 90% seen once. Study-level points and caveats: Reports say nearly half of spike-specific TCRs go after unmutated variant regions.

The chain recombines TRBV6-1 with TRBJ1-2, with 8 bases fitting TRBD1. This sequence originates from an adult in good health. Material: peripheral blood, obtained on day 0 of AZD1222 vaccination. In nucleotides, the CDR3 is TGTGCCAGCAGTGAAAGGACAGGGCCATCCTATGGCTACACCTTC. It is translated as CASSERTGPSYGYTF.